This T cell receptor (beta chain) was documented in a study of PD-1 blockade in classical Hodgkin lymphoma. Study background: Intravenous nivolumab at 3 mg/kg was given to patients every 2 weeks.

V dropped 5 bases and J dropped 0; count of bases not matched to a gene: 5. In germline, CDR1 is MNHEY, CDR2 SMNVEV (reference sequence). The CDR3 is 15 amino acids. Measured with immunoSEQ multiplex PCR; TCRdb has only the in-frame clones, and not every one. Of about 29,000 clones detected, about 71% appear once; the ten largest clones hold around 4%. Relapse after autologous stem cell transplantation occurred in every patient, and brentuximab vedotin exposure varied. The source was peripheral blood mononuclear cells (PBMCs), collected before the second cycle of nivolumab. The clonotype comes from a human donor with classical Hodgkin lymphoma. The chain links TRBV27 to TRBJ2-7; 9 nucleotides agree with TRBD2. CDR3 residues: CASSGTSQGSYEQYF. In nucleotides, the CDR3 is TGTGCCAGCAGTGGGACTAGCCAAGGCTCCTACGAGCAGTACTTC.